Listed below are T cell receptor beta chains from one sample, sequenced in a study of blood T cell repertoires in COVID-19. Repertoires were generated with immunoSEQ multiplex PCR, while TCRdb's copy carries only in-frame clones and drops some. The table shows 150,000 or so clones, with about 87% occurring only once. The source material was peripheral blood. Every receptor here comes from a man in his sixties with COVID-19, enrolled during active disease. Both conserved end residues are part of each CDR3. The order of the fields is D gene, V gene, J gene, CDR3 protein. The D gene is left open where the match is weak.

-	TRBV30	TRBJ1-1	CAGLPTGMGTEAFF
-	TRBV2	TRBJ1-2	CASINLLTSTGYTF
TRBD1	TRBV7-8	TRBJ2-7	CASSSLAGQGLGEQYF
TRBD2	TRBV6-2/TRBV6-3	TRBJ2-7	CASSYKFAGGPPNEQYF
TRBD1	TRBV6-5	TRBJ1-2	CASRQGDAIYTF
TRBD1	TRBV27	TRBJ2-7	CASGRGPGEQYF
-	TRBV18	TRBJ2-3	CASSNDRSSTDTQYF
-	TRBV6-5	TRBJ1-5	CASTKTSGQPQHF
TRBD2	TRBV28	TRBJ2-7	CASRTGTSSYEQYF
-	TRBV10-3	TRBJ1-1	CAISLDGNTEAFF
TRBD1	TRBV9	TRBJ2-3	CASSPRTGRRTQYF
-	TRBV6-5	TRBJ2-2	CASSYSRDTGELFF
TRBD1	TRBV7-9	TRBJ1-6	CASGPGQSNSPLHF
TRBD1	TRBV7-2	TRBJ1-2	CASSWDRGNGYTF
TRBD2	TRBV6-5	TRBJ2-1	CASSYGGLAGDEQFF
-	TRBV19	TRBJ1-5	CASSIDPTFRQPQHF
TRBD1	TRBV25-1	TRBJ1-2	CASSETGDYGYTF
TRBD2	TRBV5-4	TRBJ2-3	CASSLGLRERRDTQYF
-	TRBV24-1	TRBJ2-7	CATSDPRGPHYEQYF
-	TRBV6-2/TRBV6-3	TRBJ1-5	CASSFQGGNQPQHF
TRBD1	TRBV30	TRBJ1-2	CAWTRTGGLDGYTF
TRBD2	TRBV6-2/TRBV6-3	TRBJ2-1	CASSYSRGARNEQFF
-	TRBV5-1	TRBJ2-7	CASRKGSGTTSYEQYF
-	TRBV28	TRBJ2-7	CASRVTSPPNYEQYF
-	TRBV7-6	TRBJ2-3	CASSRDSYTDTQYF
-	TRBV2	TRBJ2-1	CASSELALSSYNEQFF
-	TRBV10-1	TRBJ1-5	CASSEGHLGPQHF
TRBD1	TRBV9	TRBJ1-1	CASSSFDREFGEAFF
-	TRBV18	TRBJ2-3	CASSRQDAYTDTQYF
-	TRBV7-3	TRBJ2-2	CASSSGGTLNTGELFF
TRBD1	TRBV11-2	TRBJ1-1	CASRNEQGGTEAFF